Below are 26 T cell receptor beta chains sequenced from a single sample in a study of blood T cell repertoires in COVID-19. The table came from immunoSEQ multiplex PCR; TCRdb's copy has only in-frame clones and leaves some out. The profile shows 95,000 to 150,000 clones, less than 90% of them singletons. Sequencing was carried out using peripheral blood. These receptors all stem from a man of 80 years or more with acute or convalescent COVID-19.

This clone has only a few counts. CDR3 sequence reads: CASSLPTGSYEQYF. The CDR3 DNA reads as TGTGCCAGCAGCCTACCCACAGGGTCCTACGAGCAGTACTTC. The rearrangement links TRBV6-1 to TRBJ2-7; D is perhaps TRBD1 (6 bases). Trimming stripped 6 bases from V and 1 base from J, with 13 bases between. The CDR3 is 14 residues long. In germline, CDR1 is MNHNS, CDR2 SASEGT.

The chain recombines TRBV2 with TRBJ2-2, with 7 positions matching TRBD1. Unmatched junction bases numbered 6, after V lost 5 bases and J lost 6 bases. Germline loops: CDR1 SNHLY, CDR2 FYNNEI. This CDR3 is built from 14 residues. The CDR3 DNA reads TGTGCCAGCAGTAATGTACAGGGGCCCGGGGAGCTGTTTTTT. It codes for CASSNVQGPGELFF.

The chain links TRBV30 to TRBJ2-5; the D gene is possibly TRBD2 (5 bases). This CDR3 spans 14 amino acids. Germline CDR1 reads GTSNPN; CDR2 reads SVGIG (reference sequence). The V end was cut by 0 bases, the J end by 7 bases, with 15 bases between. CDR3 DNA: TGTGCCTGGAGTGTTGCGGGCGGTCCCGCGACCCAGTACTTC. The encoded protein is CAWSVAGGPATQYF.

The V and J genes are TRBV4-1 and TRBJ2-7; D is unclear. This CDR3 contains 14 residues. V lost 2 bases and J 4 bases, leaving 12 bases between the germline ends. From germline, CDR1 is MGHRA and CDR2 YSYEKL. CDR3 sequence (DNA): TGCGCCAGCAGCCAAACTGAAACGCGGTACGAGCAGTACTTC. Translation gives CASSQTETRYEQYF.

V and J are TRBV9 and TRBJ2-5, with 13 bases matching TRBD2. CDR3 length: 16 amino acids. Per germline, CDR1 SGDLS and CDR2 YYNGEE. V trimming: 1 base; J trimming: 2 bases; junction bases outside the gene matches: 2. The CDR3 region has the DNA TGTGCCAGCAGCGTAACGGGACTAGCGGGGCAAGAGACCCAGTACTTC. Translating gives CASSVTGLAGQETQYF.

The chain carries TRBV27 and TRBJ1-2; 10 bases line up with TRBD1. The CDR3 sequence is 15 residues long. V shed 4 bases and J 6 bases; nucleotides not matched to a gene: 8. Germline V gene sequence: CDR1 MNHEY, CDR2 SMNVEV (reference sequence). CDR3 in amino acids: CASSSLRDRGNGYTF. The CDR3 nucleotides are TGTGCCAGCAGTTCACTCCGGGACAGGGGTAATGGCTACACCTTC.

The chain has TRBV7-3 and TRBJ1-2; perhaps TRBD1 as D (5 bases). This CDR3 comprises 13 residues. Per the germline V gene, CDR1 is SGHTA and CDR2 is FQGTGA. Trimming stripped 5 bases from V and 7 bases from J, with 14 bases between. The CDR3 is CASSPTGTGGYTF. The CDR3 DNA follows: TGTGCCAGCAGCCCCACGGGGACTGGTGGCTACACCTTC.

CDR3 DNA: TGTGCCAGCAGTCCTCTCTCTTTTCGACAGGTCAGTGAGCAGTTCTTC. Amino acids: CASSPLSFRQVSEQFF. The J gene is TRBJ2-1, the V gene TRBV27, with D maybe TRBD1 (6 bases). Germline V gene sequence: CDR1 MNHEY, CDR2 SMNVEV (reference sequence). This CDR3 region has 16 residues. The V end lost 5 bases, the J end lost 9 bases, and 23 bases lay between the germline ends.

This clone was seen only once. The gene calls are TRBV3-1 (or the pseudogene TRBV3-2) and TRBJ1-5; D call uncertain. CDR1 is LGHDT and CDR2 is YNNKEL in the germline V gene (reference sequence). This CDR3 is 13 amino acids long. V was pared by 0 bases and J by 4 bases, with 4 bases between. In DNA form, the CDR3 reads TGTGCCAGCAGCCAAGACAAAAATCAGCCCCAGCATTTT. Translating gives CASSQDKNQPQHF.

This sequence joins TRBV29-1 and TRBJ2-2, with D possibly being TRBD2 (5 bases). V shed 7 bases and J shed 0 bases, with 12 bases lying between them. The CDR3 is made up of 14 amino acids. Germline values: CDR1 SQVTM, CDR2 ANQGSEA. DNA of the CDR3: TGCAGCGGAGCTAGCCGGACGAACACCGGGGAGCTGTTTTTT. Its protein is CSGASRTNTGELFF.

The chain uses TRBV11-2 and TRBJ2-3; no definite D call. V was clipped by 7 bases and J by 0 bases, with 20 bases between them. Germline V gene sequence: CDR1 SGHAT, CDR2 FQNNGV. CDR3 length: 17 amino acids. DNA for the CDR3: TGTGCCAGCACCTTGGCCCCTCGCGGAACTAGCACAGATACGCAGTATTTT. Translation: CASTLAPRGTSTDTQYF.

The gene calls are TRBV12-5 and TRBJ1-2; a weak D match, TRBD1 (6 bases). V dropped 8 bases and J dropped 2 bases, with 15 bases sitting between them. Germline V CDR1 and CDR2: LGHNT, FRNRAP. CDR3 length equals 14 residues. This CDR3 is CASSEGDENYGYTF. CDR3 DNA: TGTGCTAGTTCCGAGGGGGACGAAAACTATGGCTACACCTTC. Combining the CDR3 with reference TRBV12-5 and TRBJ1-2 gives the whole variable domain DARVTQTPRHKVTEMGQEVTMRCQPILGHNTVFWYRQTMMQGLELLAYFRNRAPLDDSGMPKDRFSAEMPDATLATLKIQPSEPRDSAVYFCASSEGDENYGYTFGSGTRLTVV.

The V gene is TRBV5-1, the J gene TRBJ2-5; TRBD2 matches 13 bases. This CDR3 has 16 amino acids. V lost 2 bases and J lost 5; bases outside the gene matches: 6. Germline assignment: CDR1 SGHRS and CDR2 YFSETQ. The CDR3 here is CASSFGLAGVGETQYF. The CDR3 nucleotides read TGCGCCAGCAGCTTCGGACTAGCGGGAGTTGGGGAGACCCAGTACTTC.

The gene calls are TRBV6-2 or TRBV6-3 and TRBJ1-1, with TRBD1 matching 7 bases. The CDR3 contains 14 residues. V lost 0 bases, J lost 4 bases, and 2 bases stayed unmatched. In germline, CDR1 is MNHEY, CDR2 SVGEGT. The CDR3 is CASSYSGQSTEAFF. DNA of the CDR3: TGTGCCAGCAGTTACTCGGGACAGTCCACTGAAGCTTTCTTT.

V is TRBV24-1 and J is TRBJ2-6; 9 nucleotides agree with TRBD1. Germline V CDR1 and CDR2: KGHDR, SFDVKD. V shed 9 bases and J 4 bases; nucleotides not matched to a gene: 9. The length of the CDR3 is 16 residues. The CDR3 protein is CATQGQGGLGANVLTF. The CDR3, as DNA: TGTGCCACCCAGGGACAGGGAGGTCTGGGGGCCAACGTCCTGACTTTC.

The rearrangement links TRBV11-2 to TRBJ1-2; 7 nucleotides match TRBD1. The CDR3 spans 14 residues. Germline-derived CDR1 and CDR2 are SGHAT and FQNNGV. Trimming cost V 5 bases and J 0 bases; bases outside gene matches: 3. The DNA of the CDR3 is TGTGCCAGCAGCCTAACAGGGGCTAACTATGGCTACACCTTC. The encoded protein is CASSLTGANYGYTF.

The genes are TRBV30 and TRBJ2-6; 7 nucleotides align to TRBD1. The length of the CDR3 is 15 residues. Germline CDR1 is GTSNPN and CDR2 is SVGIG (reference sequence). V lost 2 bases to trimming and J lost 3 bases; unmatched junction nucleotides: 4. The CDR3 loop reads CAWSRQGGGANVLTF. The CDR3 nucleotides read TGTGCCTGGAGTCGACAGGGTGGTGGGGCCAACGTCCTGACTTTC.

The chain recombines TRBV29-1 with TRBJ1-5; perhaps TRBD1 as D (5 bases). There are 13 residues in the CDR3. Trimming removed 4 bases at V and 2 bases at J, with 9 bases between. The germline V gene encodes CDR1 SQVTM and CDR2 ANQGSEA. The CDR3 bases are TGCAGCGTTGGGGGGGGAGGCAATCAGCCCCAGCATTTT. Translating it yields CSVGGGGNQPQHF.

This clone was counted a few times. This sequence joins TRBV2 and TRBJ2-1; 7 bases are shared with TRBD1. CDR1 and CDR2 (germline): SNHLY, FYNNEI. The CDR3 length is 14 residues. V shed 8 bases, J shed 9 bases, and the junction held 13 bases outside the gene matches. The CDR3 spells CASFFPTGDAEQFF. CDR3 bases: TGTGCCAGCTTTTTCCCAACAGGGGATGCTGAGCAGTTCTTC.

The chain couples TRBV27 to TRBJ2-2; TRBD2 agrees at 12 bases. Germline V CDR1 and CDR2: MNHEY, SMNVEV (reference sequence). V dropped 6 bases and J dropped 4; count of bases not matched to a gene: 0. This CDR3 contains 14 residues. CDR3 nucleotide sequence: TGTGCCAGCAGGACTAGCGGGGGCACCGGGGAGCTGTTTTTT. Amino acid sequence: CASRTSGGTGELFF.

CDR3: CASSFNRNTEAFF. The CDR3 region has the DNA TGTGCCAGCAGTTTCAACAGGAACACTGAAGCTTTCTTT. V gene TRBV6-2 or TRBV6-3 combines with J gene TRBJ1-1; D ambiguous. CDR3 length equals 13 residues. The germline V gene encodes CDR1 MNHEY and CDR2 SVGEGT. V lost 4 bases to trimming and J lost 1 base, with 7 bases between them.

The chain recombines TRBV28 with TRBJ2-4; TRBD1 aligns across 8 bases. The V gene's germline CDR1 is MDHEN and CDR2 SYDVKM. The CDR3 length is 15 residues. Trimming took 2 bases from V and 6 from J; bases not matched to a gene: 6. CDR3 sequence: CASSLAGGGGNIQYF. For the CDR3, the DNA is TGTGCCAGCAGTTTAGCAGGGGGCGGTGGAAACATTCAGTACTTC.

This clone was observed once. The rearrangement joins TRBV9 to TRBJ2-3; 10 bases are a match to TRBD1. This CDR3 contains 14 residues. The junction had 6 bases not matched to a gene; V was cut back by 6 bases and J by 5 bases. Germline loops: CDR1 SGDLS, CDR2 YYNGEE. This chain's CDR3 is CASTGTGAVDTQYF. The CDR3 coding sequence is TGTGCCAGCACAGGGACAGGGGCAGTAGATACGCAGTATTTT. The full variable domain, with the rest looked up from reference TRBV9 and TRBJ2-3, is DSGVTQTPKHLITATGQRVTLRCSPRSGDLSVYWYQQSLDQGLQFLIQYYNGEERAKGNILERFSAQQFPDLHSELNLSSLELGDSALYFCASTGTGAVDTQYFGPGTRLTVL.

The J gene is TRBJ2-3, the V gene TRBV3-1 (or the pseudogene TRBV3-2), with a tentative D call TRBD1 (5 bases). V was pared by 1 base and J by 1 base, with 6 bases between. CDR3 size: 14 residues. Germline loops: CDR1 LGHDT, CDR2 YNNKEL (reference sequence). CDR3 DNA: TGTGCCAGCAGCCAAGGGGGCGGCACAGATACGCAGTATTTT. Translating it yields CASSQGGGTDTQYF.

The V and J genes are TRBV2 and TRBJ2-1, with 11 bases that match TRBD2. The germline gives CDR1 SNHLY, CDR2 FYNNEI. This CDR3 spans 14 amino acids. V was pared by 8 bases and J by 2 bases, with 2 bases of the junction left unmatched. This chain's CDR3 is CASLSGGAYNEQFF. The CDR3 region has the DNA TGTGCCAGCCTTAGCGGGGGGGCCTACAATGAGCAGTTCTTC.

The sample holds one count of this clone. The genes are TRBV29-1 and TRBJ1-1, with 9 bases fitting TRBD1. Per the germline V gene, CDR1 is SQVTM and CDR2 is ANQGSEA. Unmatched junction bases numbered 8, after V lost 7 bases and J lost 5 bases. There are 13 residues in the CDR3. CDR3 sequence reads: CSAGQGGMTEAFF. CDR3 bases: TGCAGCGCGGGACAGGGTGGTATGACTGAAGCTTTCTTT.